The 29 T cell receptor beta chains given below trace back to one sample, sequenced in a study of blood T cell repertoires in COVID-19. Assay used: immunoSEQ multiplex PCR; TCRdb lists only in-frame clones, some missing. The repertoire holds 150,000 to 200,000 clones, with roughly 80% as singletons. Sequenced sample: peripheral blood. The receptors stem from a man aged 55 to 70 with active or convalescent COVID-19.

V is TRBV30 and J is TRBJ2-3; maybe TRBD2 (6 bases). Germline CDR1 and CDR2: GTSNPN and SVGIG (reference sequence). The CDR3 sequence is 15 residues long. Trimming left V 2 bases short and J 5 bases short, with 17 bases between. The CDR3 DNA sequence: TGTGCCTGGAGTCCCTATCTTAGCGGTCAAGATACGCAGTATTTT. Protein sequence: CAWSPYLSGQDTQYF.

The gene calls are TRBV30 and TRBJ1-2; D may be TRBD1 (6 bases). Germline V gene lookup returns CDR1 GTSNPN and CDR2 SVGIG (reference sequence). Trimming pared 6 bases from V and 5 bases from J, leaving 16 bases between. This CDR3 has 13 amino acids. CDR3 amino acids: CACHRTVPYGYTF. The CDR3, as DNA: TGTGCCTGCCACCGGACAGTCCCATATGGCTACACCTTC. Supplemented by reference TRBV30 and TRBJ1-2, the full variable domain reads SQTIHQWPATLVQPVGSPLSLECTVEGTSNPNLYWYRQAAGRGLQLLFYSVGIGQISSEVPQNLSASRPQDRQFILSSKKLLLSDSGFYLCACHRTVPYGYTFGSGTRLTVV.

The chain employs TRBV6-6 and TRBJ2-5; 14 bases align to TRBD2. V lost 6 bases to trimming and J lost 9 bases; unmatched junction nucleotides: 9. CDR1 and CDR2 (germline): MNHNY, SVGAGI (reference sequence). This CDR3 region has 15 residues. CDR3 protein: CASSSRLAGGRAQYF. The DNA for the CDR3 is TGTGCCAGCAGCTCTAGACTAGCGGGAGGGCGTGCCCAGTACTTC.

This chain joins TRBV2 and TRBJ1-1, with D tentatively TRBD1 (5 bases). V was cut by 7 bases and J by 1 base, with 16 bases left in between. Germline V gene lookup returns CDR1 SNHLY and CDR2 FYNNEI. The CDR3 is 15 residues long. CDR3 coding DNA: TGTGCCAGCATCCCTAAGGGTAGGGGGAACACTGAAGCTTTCTTT. Amino acids: CASIPKGRGNTEAFF.

This chain links TRBV27 with TRBJ2-7; 8 bases agree with TRBD2. The germline V gene has CDR1 MNHEY and CDR2 SMNVEV (reference sequence). CDR3 length equals 14 residues. V was pared by 6 bases and J by 4 bases, with 8 bases of the junction left unmatched. CDR3 sequence: CASRASGRGYEQYF. In DNA form, the CDR3 reads TGTGCCAGCAGAGCAAGCGGGAGAGGGTACGAGCAGTACTTC.

This rearrangement joins TRBV2 to TRBJ2-1; 7 nucleotides match TRBD2. Per the germline V gene, CDR1 is SNHLY and CDR2 is FYNNEI. V trimming: 5 bases; J trimming: 7 bases; junction bases outside the gene matches: 5. The CDR3 has 13 residues. CDR3 amino acids: CASSRRGLNEQFF. The CDR3 region has the DNA TGTGCCAGCAGTAGGCGGGGGTTGAATGAGCAGTTCTTC.

This clone was seen once. The chain employs TRBV7-7 and TRBJ2-1; tentatively, D is TRBD2 (6 bases). Germline CDR1 is SSHAT and CDR2 is FNYEAQ (reference sequence). The CDR3 is 14 amino acids. The V end was cut by 4 bases, the J end by 7 bases, with 14 bases between. CDR3 region: CASSSSGTHNEQFF. CDR3 nucleotides: TGTGCCAGCAGCTCCTCCGGGACTCATAATGAGCAGTTCTTC.

The V and J genes are TRBV5-1 and TRBJ2-7, with 7 bases aligning to TRBD1. Trimming at V came to 2 bases and at J to 3 bases, leaving 5 bases not matched to a gene. CDR3 length: 14 amino acids. The germline CDR1 and CDR2 sequences are SGHRS and YFSETQ. The DNA for the CDR3 is TGCGCCAGCAGCTTAAGGGACAGATACTACGAGCAGTACTTC. Residues: CASSLRDRYYEQYF.

This clone was detected ten times or more. The V call is TRBV4-3, the J call TRBJ2-7, with TRBD1 matching 10 bases. V lost 4 bases to trimming and J lost 2 bases; unmatched junction nucleotides: 5. The CDR3 runs 15 residues. CDR1 and CDR2 from the germline V gene are LGHNA and YSLEER. The CDR3 is CASSRATGGPYEQYF. In nucleotides, the CDR3 is TGCGCCAGCAGCCGAGCGACAGGGGGCCCCTACGAGCAGTACTTC.

This clone appeared many times. The chain employs TRBV7-9 and TRBJ2-2; D is uncertain. Per the germline V gene, CDR1 is SEHNR and CDR2 is FQNEAQ (reference sequence). V was cut by 5 bases and J by 8 bases, with 18 bases left in between. The CDR3 contains 15 residues. CDR3 amino acids: CASSPPPRFGGELFF. For the CDR3, the DNA is TGTGCCAGCAGCCCTCCCCCCCGGTTCGGTGGGGAGCTGTTTTTT.

This sequence joins TRBV13 and TRBJ2-1, with 8 bases matching TRBD2. After removal of 5 bases from V and 6 bases from J, the junction contained 9 bases not matched to a gene. CDR1 and CDR2 (germline): PRHDT, FYEKMQ (reference sequence). The length of the CDR3 is 15 residues. CDR3 bases: TGTGCCAGCAGCCCGGGGAGCGGGAGTATCAATGAGCAGTTCTTC. Translated, it gives CASSPGSGSINEQFF.

This sequence joins TRBV7-9 and TRBJ2-7; 10 bases fit TRBD1. The germline gives CDR1 SEHNR, CDR2 FQNEAQ (reference sequence). The CDR3 extends over 14 amino acids. The ends lost 5 bases at V and 5 bases at J; junction bases unmatched: 6. The CDR3 loop reads CASSRGTGVDEQYF. DNA for the CDR3: TGTGCCAGCAGCAGAGGGACAGGGGTCGACGAGCAGTACTTC.

V gene TRBV27 combines with J gene TRBJ2-7, with D maybe TRBD1 (6 bases). There are 14 residues in the CDR3. The germline V and J ends were trimmed by 3 bases and 2 bases, with 11 bases remaining between them. From germline, CDR1 is MNHEY and CDR2 SMNVEV (reference sequence). The chain's CDR3 is CASSFLGQTYEQYF. The DNA for the CDR3 is TGTGCCAGCAGTTTTCTGGGACAAACCTACGAGCAGTACTTC.

This chain connects TRBV6-7 to TRBJ1-6; D may be TRBD1 (6 bases). TRBV6-7 is sorted into the ORF group, with uncertain function. The CDR3 covers 16 residues. V was clipped by 6 bases and J by 0 bases, with 12 bases between them. The DNA for the CDR3 is TGTGCCAGCAGCCCACAGGGATGCTCCTATAATTCACCCCTCCACTTT. Translated, it gives CASSPQGCSYNSPLHF.

J is TRBJ1-1 and V is TRBV27; 10 bases agree with TRBD1. V was clipped by 5 bases and J by 7 bases; unmatched bases: 10. The germline V gene encodes CDR1 MNHEY and CDR2 SMNVEV (reference sequence). The CDR3 spans 15 residues. The CDR3 bases are TGTGCCAGCAGTCCTCGGGACAGGGGAGCGAGTGAAGCTTTCTTT. Encoded protein: CASSPRDRGASEAFF.

The gene calls are TRBV28 and TRBJ2-5, with D perhaps matching TRBD1 (5 bases). The CDR3 is 13 amino acids. V was clipped by 4 bases and J by 7 bases, with 13 bases between them. Germline CDR1 reads MDHEN; CDR2 reads SYDVKM. Here the CDR3 reads CASSSLRDGTQYF. As DNA, the CDR3 is TGTGCCAGCAGTTCCCTCAGGGATGGGACCCAGTACTTC. Together with reference TRBV28 and TRBJ2-5, the CDR3 gives the full variable domain: DVKVTQSSRYLVKRTGEKVFLECVQDMDHENMFWYRQDPGLGLRLIYFSYDVKMKEKGDIPEGYSVSREKKERFSLILESASTNQTSMYLCASSSLRDGTQYFGPGTRLLVL.

The chain uses TRBV7-2 and TRBJ1-2; 9 nucleotides match TRBD1. This CDR3 spans 16 amino acids. J was trimmed by 0 bases and V by 1 base; bases with no gene match: 3. From germline, CDR1 is SGHTA and CDR2 FQGNSA. The chain's CDR3 is CASSLVTGGSNYGYTF. CDR3 bases: TGTGCCAGCAGCTTAGTAACAGGGGGCTCTAACTATGGCTACACCTTC.

In DNA form, the CDR3 reads TGTGCCAGCAGCTTAGCGGAGAGCTCCTATAATTCACCCCTCCACTTT. It codes for CASSLAESSYNSPLHF. V usage is TRBV7-9 and J usage is TRBJ1-6; no reliable D call. Germline V gene sequence: CDR1 SEHNR, CDR2 FQNEAQ (reference sequence). The V end lost 0 bases, the J end lost 0 bases, and 6 bases lay between the germline ends. The length of the CDR3 is 16 residues.

The chain employs TRBV7-6 and TRBJ1-3; D not resolved. Germline V gene sequence: CDR1 SGHVS, CDR2 FNYEAQ. V was shortened by 1 base and J by 0 bases, with 13 bases between the two germline ends. The CDR3 runs 17 residues. CDR3 sequence reads: CASSLVRVGSSGNTIYF. As DNA, the CDR3 is TGTGCCAGCAGCTTAGTAAGAGTGGGGAGCTCTGGAAACACCATATATTTT.

The chain joins TRBV5-1 to TRBJ2-6, with D possibly being TRBD1 (6 bases). With 0 bases removed from V and 4 bases from J, the gap between germline ends came to 14 bases. The CDR3 is 17 amino acids. Germline CDR1 reads SGHRS; CDR2 reads YFSETQ. This chain's CDR3 is CASSLDSGGGGANVLTF. CDR3 nucleotide sequence: TGCGCCAGCAGCTTGGACTCTGGGGGCGGAGGGGCCAACGTCCTGACTTTC.

This clone has more than one count but fewer than ten. The chain employs TRBV27 and TRBJ1-2, with TRBD1 identical over 7 bases. This CDR3 has 17 amino acids. V gave up 2 bases and J gave up 4 bases; unmatched junction bases: 13. Germline CDR1 and CDR2: MNHEY and SMNVEV (reference sequence). The CDR3 DNA reads TGTGCCAGCAGTTTAGTCGCTCATACAGGGGTTAGCTATGGCTACACCTTC. Residues: CASSLVAHTGVSYGYTF.

The chain joins TRBV29-1 to TRBJ2-3, with D unresolved. Looked up from germline, CDR1 is SQVTM and CDR2 is ANQGSEA. V was pared by 2 bases and J by 0 bases, with 9 bases between. The CDR3 contains 14 residues. CDR3: CSVEWASSTDTQYF. The CDR3 region has the DNA TGCAGCGTTGAATGGGCTTCTAGCACAGATACGCAGTATTTT.

The CDR3 region is CASSLGSSGIYEQYF. Here the CDR3 DNA reads TGTGCCAGCAGCTTGGGTTCTAGCGGGATCTACGAGCAGTACTTC. The rearrangement uses TRBV5-5 and TRBJ2-7, with 9 bases fitting TRBD2. V dropped 0 bases and J dropped 3; count of bases not matched to a gene: 4. The CDR3 contains 15 residues. Germline V gene sequence: CDR1 SGHKS, CDR2 YYEKEE (reference sequence).

J is TRBJ2-3 and V is TRBV28, with D tentatively TRBD2 (7 bases). Trimming took 5 bases from V and 4 from J, leaving 16 bases between them. Germline V lookup: CDR1 MDHEN, CDR2 SYDVKM. The length of the CDR3 is 15 residues. In nucleotides, the CDR3 is TGTGCCAGCAGTCCCAGCCGGGGGGCTTCAGATACGCAGTATTTT. Protein: CASSPSRGASDTQYF.

The rearrangement links TRBV6-1 to TRBJ2-1; TRBD2 matches at 12 bases. Germline trimming cut 1 base from V and 5 bases from J; bases unmatched to any gene: 6. Germline V gives CDR1 MNHNS, CDR2 SASEGT. This CDR3 has 17 residues. The CDR3 DNA is TGTGCCAGCAGTGAAGTCCTAGCGGGAGGGATAGACAATGAGCAGTTCTTC. This encodes CASSEVLAGGIDNEQFF.

V and J are TRBV11-2 and TRBJ1-1, with a tentative D call TRBD1 (6 bases). Germline values: CDR1 SGHAT, CDR2 FQNNGV. CDR3 length: 13 amino acids. Trimming removed 5 bases at V and 5 bases at J, with 12 bases between. The CDR3 reads CASSLRTATEAFF. The CDR3 nucleotides read TGTGCCAGCAGCCTAAGGACAGCGACTGAAGCTTTCTTT. The full variable domain, its missing parts supplied by reference TRBV11-2 and TRBJ1-1, is EAGVAQSPRYKIIEKRQSVAFWCNPISGHATLYWYQQILGQGPKLLIQFQNNGVVDDSQLPKDRFSAERLKGVDSTLKIQPAKLEDSAVYLCASSLRTATEAFFGQGTRLTVV.

The chain joins TRBV2 to TRBJ1-4, with D possibly TRBD1 on 6 matching bases. The CDR3 extends over 11 amino acids. In germline, CDR1 is SNHLY, CDR2 FYNNEI. V was shortened by 8 bases and J by 5 bases, with 6 bases between the two germline ends. CDR3 nucleotides: TGTGCCAGCCAGGGGAATGAAAAACTGTTTTTT. Translating it yields CASQGNEKLFF.

CDR3 in DNA: TGTGCCAGCAGCTCTCCCAATGAGCAGTTCTTC. Encoded protein: CASSSPNEQFF. The rearrangement links TRBV11-2 to TRBJ2-1, with D unresolved. CDR1 and CDR2 from the germline V gene are SGHAT and FQNNGV. Trimming cost V 4 bases and J 6 bases, with 4 bases left between them. The CDR3 loop spans 11 amino acids.

This chain links TRBV5-1 with TRBJ2-3, with D perhaps matching TRBD2 (5 bases). V was shortened by 5 bases and J by 5 bases, with 15 bases between the two germline ends. The CDR3 length is 14 residues. The germline V gene has CDR1 SGHRS and CDR2 YFSETQ. CDR3 region: CASRTVGRGDTQYF. Here the CDR3 DNA reads TGCGCCAGCAGGACTGTGGGCCGGGGAGATACGCAGTATTTT.